This entry is about one TCR beta chain. Repertoires were generated with immunoSEQ multiplex PCR, while TCRdb's copy carries only in-frame clones and drops some. The sample lists 45,000 to 55,000 clones, around 76% occurring once. These data belong to a study of pediatric ulcerative colitis. The rectum was sampled with one to two pinch biopsies at colonoscopy. This clonotype originated in a girl between 10 and 17 years old with moderate ulcerative colitis. Material for sequencing was gut tissue.

The chain's CDR3 is CAISDPSKNTEAFF. The DNA of the CDR3 is TGTGCCATCAGTGACCCCTCGAAGAACACTGAAGCTTTCTTT. The rearrangement joins TRBV10-3 to TRBJ1-1; D uncertain. This CDR3 contains 14 residues. Germline-derived CDR1 and CDR2 are ENHRY and SYGVKD. The V and J ends lost 3 bases and 1 base respectively, with 9 bases between them.